The clone carrying this TCR beta chain came up many times. The CDR3 runs to 12 residues. Trimming took 2 bases from V and 9 from J, leaving 8 bases between them. The germline CDR1 and CDR2 sequences are SGHTA and FQGNSA. This sample was taken from a study of T-cell reconstitution after alpha-beta-depleted transplantation in children. Unique molecular identifiers were incorporated when the TCRbeta library was constructed. TCRdb itself ran the PCR reads through MiXCR, one entry per CDR3 protein. In the table there are 200,000 to 250,000 distinct CDR3 sequences, 6.5% to 10% of which are singletons. The J gene is TRBJ1-5, the V gene TRBV7-2; D is ambiguous. This sequence originates from a male patient aged 5 to 17 who had a stem cell transplant for acute lymphoblastic leukemia, so the T cells may come from the graft donor. The material was PBMCs, mostly from graft donor cells, obtained 180 days after TCRalphabeta/CD19-depleted stem cell transplant. The CDR3 DNA sequence: TGTGCCAGCAGCTTATGGCCTTCGCCCCAGCATTTT. Encoded protein: CASSLWPSPQHF.